This entry describes one T cell receptor beta chain. The data originate from a study of blood T cell repertoires in COVID-19. V lost 5 bases and J 1 base, leaving 18 bases between the germline ends. This CDR3 is 17 amino acids long. Germline V CDR1 and CDR2: MNHNY, SVGAGI (reference sequence). Only in-frame clones appear in the TCRdb table, and some are missing; sequencing was by immunoSEQ multiplex PCR. The sample records about 76,000 clones, under 95% being singletons. Sequencing input: peripheral blood. The rearrangement links TRBV6-6 to TRBJ1-5; D ambiguous. The receptor's source is a human donor in a cohort sampled during active COVID-19. CDR3 DNA: TGTGCCAGCAGTCTCTACCACCTTGCGGGCAGCAATCAGCCCCAGCATTTT. It encodes CASSLYHLAGSNQPQHF.